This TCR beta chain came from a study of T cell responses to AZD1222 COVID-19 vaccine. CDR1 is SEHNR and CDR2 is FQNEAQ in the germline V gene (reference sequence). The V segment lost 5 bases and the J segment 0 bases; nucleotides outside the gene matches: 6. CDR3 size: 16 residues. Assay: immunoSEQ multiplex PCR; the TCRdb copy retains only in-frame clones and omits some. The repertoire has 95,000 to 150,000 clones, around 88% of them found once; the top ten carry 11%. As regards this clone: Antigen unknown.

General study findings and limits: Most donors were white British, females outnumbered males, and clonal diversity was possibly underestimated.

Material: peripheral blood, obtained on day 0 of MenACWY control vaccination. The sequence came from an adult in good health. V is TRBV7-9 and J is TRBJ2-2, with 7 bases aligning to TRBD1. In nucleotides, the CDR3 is TGTGCCAGCAGCGCCGAGGGACAGCCGAACACCGGGGAGCTGTTTTTT. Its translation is CASSAEGQPNTGELFF.